These 17 T cell receptor beta chains were all obtained from the same sample, sequenced in a study of blood T cell repertoires in COVID-19 (dated by TCRdb to the early 2020s). Libraries were prepared through the immunoSEQ multiplex PCR assay. TCRdb mirrors the immuneACCESS table, restricted to in-frame sequences. Some clones are absent from its copies; in checked studies, under half trace to an unresolved V gene, and the reason for the others is unknown. Here the sample has some 150,000 clones; roughly nine tenths occur a single time. The ten largest clones represent roughly 4.5% of the sample. What was sequenced was peripheral blood. The source is a woman aged 60-75 years with active or convalescent COVID-19.

The rearrangement links TRBV19 to TRBJ2-5, with a tentative D call TRBD2 (5 bases). The CDR3 is 15 residues long. Per germline, CDR1 LNHDA and CDR2 SQIVND (reference sequence). Trimming left V 6 bases short and J 4 bases short, with 18 bases between. The CDR3 DNA is TGTGCCAGTAGACGGACCCGGGAAATAGGAGAGACCCAGTACTTC. Translating gives CASRRTREIGETQYF. The variable domain in full, with the rest retrieved from reference TRBV19 and TRBJ2-5, is DGGITQSPKYLFRKEGQNVTLSCEQNLNHDAMYWYRQDPGQGLRLIYYSQIVNDFQKGDIAEGYSVSREKKESFPLTVTSAQKNPTAFYLCASRRTREIGETQYFGPGTRLLVL.

The chain combines TRBV5-1 with TRBJ1-2, with D possibly TRBD1 on 6 matching bases. CDR3 length equals 15 residues. Germline V lookup: CDR1 SGHRS, CDR2 YFSETQ. V dropped 2 bases and J dropped 6 bases, with 17 bases sitting between them. The CDR3 DNA reads TGCGCCAGCAGCTTCCCCTCCGGGACAAAAGATGGCTACACCTTC. It specifies CASSFPSGTKDGYTF.

The chain has TRBV19 and TRBJ1-1; D is unclear. CDR3 length equals 13 residues. V lost 4 bases to trimming and J lost 3 bases, with 9 bases between them. Germline loops: CDR1 LNHDA, CDR2 SQIVND (reference sequence). CDR3 DNA: TGTGCCAGTAGTAGGCGGGTGGACACTGAAGCTTTCTTT. Amino acid sequence: CASSRRVDTEAFF.

The rearrangement links TRBV7-8 to TRBJ1-2; D possibly corresponds to TRBD1 (5 bases). Germline V gene data show CDR1 as SGHVS and CDR2 as FQNEAQ. The length of the CDR3 is 14 residues. The V end lost 3 bases, the J end lost 2 bases, and 10 bases lay between the germline ends. CDR3 loop: CASSFLGQNYGYTF. The DNA of the CDR3 is TGTGCCAGCAGCTTTCTGGGGCAGAACTATGGCTACACCTTC.

In this sample, this clone turned up once. The V call is TRBV20-1, the J call TRBJ2-7; possible D gene TRBD1, 6 bases. This CDR3 is 14 amino acids long. In germline, CDR1 is DFQATT, CDR2 SNEGSKA (reference sequence). V shed 3 bases and J shed 1 base, with 13 bases lying between them. CDR3 coding DNA: TGCAGTGCTAGTCGACAGGCCTCATCCTACGAGCAGTACTTC. As protein: CSASRQASSYEQYF.

This clone has more than one count but fewer than ten. J is TRBJ1-2 and V is TRBV4-3; TRBD1 matches 7 bases. The CDR3 has 17 amino acids. Germline V gene sequence: CDR1 LGHNA, CDR2 YSLEER. Losses at the gene ends were 0 bases for V and 6 bases for J; bases not matched to a gene: 13. CDR3 in DNA: TGCGCCAGCAGCCAAGATTTGCTACGAGGGGGCGTGGATGGCTACACCTTC. This translates into CASSQDLLRGGVDGYTF.

Worth noting for this clone: The same CDR3 arises from other DNA sequences in this sample as well. The chain combines TRBV4-1 with TRBJ2-2; tentatively, D is TRBD2 (7 bases). Trimming pared 4 bases from V and 4 bases from J, leaving 19 bases between. Germline CDR1 is MGHRA and CDR2 is YSYEKL. This CDR3 has 17 amino acids. The DNA for the CDR3 is TGCGCCAGCAGCCTTCGGGGGGCGGGGGCCATCACCGGGGAGCTGTTTTTT. Encoded protein: CASSLRGAGAITGELFF.

The chain links TRBV10-3 to TRBJ2-7; D might be TRBD2 (6 bases). V dropped 3 bases and J dropped 2 bases, with 14 bases sitting between them. The CDR3 covers 15 residues. Germline values: CDR1 ENHRY, CDR2 SYGVKD. The CDR3 region is CAISDGGGPTYEQYF. The CDR3 region has the DNA TGTGCCATCAGTGATGGGGGAGGCCCTACCTACGAGCAGTACTTC.

The V and J genes are TRBV7-2 and TRBJ1-3, with TRBD1 matching over 8 bases. Germline V lookup: CDR1 SGHTA, CDR2 FQGNSA. The CDR3 length is 14 residues. The ends lost 7 bases at V and 2 bases at J; junction bases unmatched: 4. DNA for the CDR3: TGTGCCAGCAAACCACAGGGGGCTGGAAACACCATATATTTT. Translation: CASKPQGAGNTIYF.

The V gene is TRBV24-1, the J gene TRBJ2-1; perhaps TRBD1 as D (6 bases). The CDR3 extends over 17 amino acids. Germline lookup yields CDR1 KGHDR and CDR2 SFDVKD. V lost 5 bases and J 9 bases, leaving 25 bases between the germline ends. DNA for the CDR3: TGTGCCACCAGTGGCGGGCAGGGTAGACAGGTGTTCGGTGAGCAGTTCTTC. The encoded protein is CATSGGQGRQVFGEQFF.

In regard to this clone: This sample includes further DNA sequences coding for the same CDR3. The V gene is TRBV11-2, the J gene TRBJ2-3; 12 bases match TRBD2. This CDR3 has 16 residues. Per germline, CDR1 SGHAT and CDR2 FQNNGV. Trimming at V came to 1 base and at J to 3 bases, leaving 2 bases not matched to a gene. The CDR3 region has the DNA TGTGCCAGCAGCTTAGGTCTAGCGGGGGGGACAGATACGCAGTATTTT. Amino acids: CASSLGLAGGTDTQYF.

V usage is TRBV7-9 and J usage is TRBJ1-6, with 7 bases lining up with TRBD1. CDR3 size: 14 residues. Germline V lookup: CDR1 SEHNR, CDR2 FQNEAQ (reference sequence). J was trimmed by 4 bases and V by 6 bases; bases with no gene match: 3. CDR3 residues: CASRLGQYNSPLHF. As DNA, the CDR3 is TGTGCCAGCAGGCTGGGACAGTATAATTCACCCCTCCACTTT. The full variable domain, with the rest looked up from reference TRBV7-9 and TRBJ1-6, is DTGVSQNPRHKITKRGQNVTFRCDPISEHNRLYWYRQTLGQGPEFLTYFQNEAQLEKSRLLSDRFSAERPKGSFSTLEIQRTEQGDSAMYLCASRLGQYNSPLHFGNGTRLTVT.

The chain uses TRBV5-6 and TRBJ2-5, with TRBD1 as a possible D gene (5 bases). Looked up from germline, CDR1 is SGHDT and CDR2 is YYEEEE. V was cut by 3 bases and J by 4 bases, with 19 bases left in between. This CDR3 has 16 residues. CDR3 amino acids: CASSSDKSAWRETQYF. DNA for the CDR3: TGTGCCAGCAGCTCGGACAAATCGGCATGGAGAGAGACCCAGTACTTC.

The chain uses TRBV7-2 and TRBJ1-2; 9 positions match TRBD1. Germline V gives CDR1 SGHTA, CDR2 FQGNSA. After removal of 4 bases from V and 7 bases from J, the junction contained 10 bases not matched to a gene. The CDR3 has 15 residues. DNA for the CDR3: TGTGCCAGCAGCTCCCTGGGACAGGGTTTAGGTGGCTACACCTTC. This codes for CASSSLGQGLGGYTF.

This sequence joins TRBV6-5 and TRBJ1-2; 7 bases are shared with TRBD1. Trimming removed 0 bases from V and 7 bases from J; junction bases left unmatched: 8. Germline V gene data show CDR1 as MNHEY and CDR2 as SVGAGI. This CDR3 spans 15 amino acids. CDR3 loop: CASSYSRQGVSGYTF. The CDR3, as DNA: TGTGCCAGCAGTTACTCGAGACAGGGAGTCAGTGGCTACACCTTC.

This chain uses TRBV11-2 with TRBJ2-7; D gene unclear. The ends were cut back, 4 bases at V and 1 base at J, with 14 bases in the middle. The germline V gene has CDR1 SGHAT and CDR2 FQNNGV. The CDR3 contains 15 residues. The CDR3 reads CASSSLAHLSYEQYF. The CDR3 region has the DNA TGTGCCAGCAGCTCCCTCGCTCACCTATCCTACGAGCAGTACTTC.

The chain carries TRBV19 and TRBJ1-5, with 12 positions matching TRBD1. V dropped 5 bases and J dropped 7; count of bases not matched to a gene: 9. Germline-derived CDR1 and CDR2 are LNHDA and SQIVND (reference sequence). This CDR3 contains 16 residues. The DNA for the CDR3 is TGTGCCAGTAGTCCCCGGGACAGGGGGCATGGGCAGCCCCAGCATTTT. Translation gives CASSPRDRGHGQPQHF.